This T cell receptor beta chain is drawn from a study of cytotoxic CD8 clonotypes in ibrutinib-treated CLL. Overall study context: Productive templates averaged around 250,000 per sample, and productive rearrangements some 96,000. Study observations and caveats: Once treatment began, public clonotypes, which were uncommon, contracted or stayed stable.

This clone occurred once. As yet, its antigen is unknown. CDR3 length equals 18 residues. V lost 0 bases and J 5 bases, leaving 21 bases between the germline ends. Per the germline V gene, CDR1 is LNHDA and CDR2 is SQIVND (reference sequence). The repertoire was sequenced with immunoSEQ multiplex PCR; TCRdb's copy has only in-frame clones and lacks some. The table records around 310,000 clones, just under 80% of them present only once. Sample: PBMCs, taken before ibrutinib treatment. The chain carries TRBV19 and TRBJ2-3, with a possible D match to TRBD2 (5 bases). The TCR originated in a human donor with chronic lymphocytic leukemia. CDR3 sequence (DNA): TGTGCCAGTAGTATAGATCCGACCAACTCCCTGGGGAGAGATACGCAGTATTTT. Translated: CASSIDPTNSLGRDTQYF.